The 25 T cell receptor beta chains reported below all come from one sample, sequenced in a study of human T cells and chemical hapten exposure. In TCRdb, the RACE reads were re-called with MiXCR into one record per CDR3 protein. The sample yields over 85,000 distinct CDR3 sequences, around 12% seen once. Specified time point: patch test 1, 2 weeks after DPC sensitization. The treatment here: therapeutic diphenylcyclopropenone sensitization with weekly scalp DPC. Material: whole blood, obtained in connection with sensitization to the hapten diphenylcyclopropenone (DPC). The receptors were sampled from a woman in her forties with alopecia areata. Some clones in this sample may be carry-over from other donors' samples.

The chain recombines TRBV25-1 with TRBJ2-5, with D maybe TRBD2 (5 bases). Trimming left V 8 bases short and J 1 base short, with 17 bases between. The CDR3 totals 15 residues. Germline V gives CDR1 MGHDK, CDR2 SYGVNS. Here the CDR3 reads CASSEGSFGQETQYF. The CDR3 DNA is TGTGCCAGCTCTGAGGGTAGTTTCGGCCAAGAGACCCAGTACTTC.

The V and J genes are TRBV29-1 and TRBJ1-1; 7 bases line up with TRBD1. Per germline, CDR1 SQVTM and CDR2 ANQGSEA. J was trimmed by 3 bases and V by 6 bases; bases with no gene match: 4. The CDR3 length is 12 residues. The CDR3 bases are TGCAGCGTGCAACAGGGGTACACTGAAGCTTTCTTT. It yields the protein CSVQQGYTEAFF.

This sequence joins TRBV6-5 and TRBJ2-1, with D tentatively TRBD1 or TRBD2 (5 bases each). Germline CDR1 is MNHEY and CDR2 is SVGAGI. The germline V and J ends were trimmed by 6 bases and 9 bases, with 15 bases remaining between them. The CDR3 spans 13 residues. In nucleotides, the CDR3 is TGTGCCAGCAGGCCTTCCGGGGCGGTTGAGCAGTTCTTC. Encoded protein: CASRPSGAVEQFF.

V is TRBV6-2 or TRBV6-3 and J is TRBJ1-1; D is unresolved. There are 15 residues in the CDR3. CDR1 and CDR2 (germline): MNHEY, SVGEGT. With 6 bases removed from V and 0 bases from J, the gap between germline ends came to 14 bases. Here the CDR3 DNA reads TGTGCCAGCAGCCCCGGGCTCCTCTTGAACACTGAAGCTTTCTTT. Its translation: CASSPGLLLNTEAFF.

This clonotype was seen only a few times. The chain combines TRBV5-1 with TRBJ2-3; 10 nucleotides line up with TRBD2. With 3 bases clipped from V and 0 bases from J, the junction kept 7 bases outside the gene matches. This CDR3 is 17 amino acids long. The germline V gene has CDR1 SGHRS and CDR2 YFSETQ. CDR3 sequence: CASSWGPSGGSTDTQYF. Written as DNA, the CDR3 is TGCGCCAGCAGCTGGGGGCCTAGCGGGGGTAGCACAGATACGCAGTATTTT.

CDR3 region: CASSPPSGANYGYTF. As DNA, the CDR3 is TGTGCCAGCTCACCACCTTCGGGAGCTAACTATGGCTACACCTTC. The chain has TRBV18 and TRBJ1-2; no clear D gene. Trimming pared 0 bases from V and 0 bases from J, leaving 8 bases between. This CDR3 comprises 15 residues. The germline gives CDR1 KGHSH, CDR2 LQKENI.

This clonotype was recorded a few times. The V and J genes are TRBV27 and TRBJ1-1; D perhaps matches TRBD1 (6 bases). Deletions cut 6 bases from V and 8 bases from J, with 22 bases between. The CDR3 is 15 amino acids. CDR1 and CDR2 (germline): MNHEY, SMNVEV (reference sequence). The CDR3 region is CASRLYPDRQQEAFF. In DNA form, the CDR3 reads TGTGCCAGCAGACTCTATCCCGACAGGCAACAAGAAGCTTTCTTT.

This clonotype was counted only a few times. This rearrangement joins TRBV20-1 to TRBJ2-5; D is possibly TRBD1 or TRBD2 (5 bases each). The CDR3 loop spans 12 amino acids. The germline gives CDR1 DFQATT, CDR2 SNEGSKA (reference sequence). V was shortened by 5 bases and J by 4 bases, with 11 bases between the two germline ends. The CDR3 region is CSAGRDGETQYF. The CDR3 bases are TGCAGTGCTGGCCGGGACGGAGAGACCCAGTACTTC.

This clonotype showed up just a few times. Here the CDR3 DNA reads TGTGCCAGCAGCTTAGAGGCCACCGTTCAGACCCAGTACTTC. Translation gives CASSLEATVQTQYF. The chain joins TRBV7-2 to TRBJ2-5; D ambiguous. The V end lost 1 base, the J end lost 6 bases, and 12 bases lay between the germline ends. Germline CDR1 is SGHTA and CDR2 is FQGNSA. This CDR3 is built from 14 residues.

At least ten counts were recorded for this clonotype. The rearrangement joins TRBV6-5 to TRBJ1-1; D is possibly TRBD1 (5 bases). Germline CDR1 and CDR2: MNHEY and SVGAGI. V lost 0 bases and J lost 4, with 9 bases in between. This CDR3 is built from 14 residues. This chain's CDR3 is CASSYSQGGTEAFF. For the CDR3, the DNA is TGTGCCAGCAGTTACTCCCAGGGAGGCACTGAAGCTTTCTTT.

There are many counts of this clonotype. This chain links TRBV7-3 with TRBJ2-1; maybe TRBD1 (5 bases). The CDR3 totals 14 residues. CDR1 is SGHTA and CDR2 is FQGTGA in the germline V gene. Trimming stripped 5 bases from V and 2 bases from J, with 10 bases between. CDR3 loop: CASSAQGTYNEQFF. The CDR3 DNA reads TGTGCCAGCAGCGCCCAGGGTACCTACAATGAGCAGTTCTTC.

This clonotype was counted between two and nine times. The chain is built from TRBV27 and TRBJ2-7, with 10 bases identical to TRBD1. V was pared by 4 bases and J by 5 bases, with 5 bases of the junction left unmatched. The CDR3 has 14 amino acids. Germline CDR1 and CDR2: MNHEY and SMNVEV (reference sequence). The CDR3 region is CASSWDRGRHEQYF. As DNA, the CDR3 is TGTGCCAGCAGTTGGGACAGGGGCAGGCACGAGCAGTACTTC.

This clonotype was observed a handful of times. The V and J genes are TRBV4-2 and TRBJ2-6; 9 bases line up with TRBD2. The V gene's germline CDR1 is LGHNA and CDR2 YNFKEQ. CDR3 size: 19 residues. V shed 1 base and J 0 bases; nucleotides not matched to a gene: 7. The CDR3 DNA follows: TGTGCCAGCAGCCAAGTGGCTAGCGGGGTAGACTCTGGGGCCAACGTCCTGACTTTC. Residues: CASSQVASGVDSGANVLTF.

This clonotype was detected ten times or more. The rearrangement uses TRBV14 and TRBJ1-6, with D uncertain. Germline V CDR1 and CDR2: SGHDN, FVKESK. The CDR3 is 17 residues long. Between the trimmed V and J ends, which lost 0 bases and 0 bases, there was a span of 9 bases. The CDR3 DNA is TGTGCCAGCAGCCAAGATCCCGGGCGCTCCTATAATTCACCCCTCCACTTT. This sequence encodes CASSQDPGRSYNSPLHF.

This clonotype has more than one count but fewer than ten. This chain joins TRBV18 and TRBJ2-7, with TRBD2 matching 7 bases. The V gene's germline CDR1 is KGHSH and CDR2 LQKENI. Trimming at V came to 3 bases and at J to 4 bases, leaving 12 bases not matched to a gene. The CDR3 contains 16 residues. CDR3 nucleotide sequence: TGTGCCAGCTCACCCGTCTTGGCTAGCGGAAAATACGAGCAGTACTTC. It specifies CASSPVLASGKYEQYF.

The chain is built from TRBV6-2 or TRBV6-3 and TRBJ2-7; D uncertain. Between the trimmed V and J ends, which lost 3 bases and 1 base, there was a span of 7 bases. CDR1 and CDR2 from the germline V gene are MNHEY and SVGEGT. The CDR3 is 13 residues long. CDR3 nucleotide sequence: TGTGCCAGCAGTTATCACGGATCCTACGAGCAGTACTTC. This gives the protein CASSYHGSYEQYF.

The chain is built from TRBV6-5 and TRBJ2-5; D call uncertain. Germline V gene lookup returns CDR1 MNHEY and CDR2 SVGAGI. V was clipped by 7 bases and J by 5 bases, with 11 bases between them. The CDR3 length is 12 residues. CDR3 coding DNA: TGTGCCAGCACTGGCCAGACGGAGACCCAGTACTTC. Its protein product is CASTGQTETQYF.

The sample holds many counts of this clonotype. DNA for the CDR3: TGTGCCAGCAGTGTGCAGGGAAGCAATGAGCAGTTCTTC. It encodes CASSVQGSNEQFF. The V call is TRBV6-4, the J call TRBJ2-1; TRBD1 is a possible D gene (5 bases). The germline V gene has CDR1 MRHNA and CDR2 SNTAGT. Trimming left V 4 bases short and J 6 bases short, with 10 bases between. This CDR3 is 13 amino acids long.

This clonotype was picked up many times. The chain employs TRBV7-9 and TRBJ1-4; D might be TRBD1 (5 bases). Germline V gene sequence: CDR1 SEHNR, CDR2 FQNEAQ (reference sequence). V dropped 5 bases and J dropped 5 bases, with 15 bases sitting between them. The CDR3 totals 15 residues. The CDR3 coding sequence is TGTGCCAGCAGCCTGGGGGACCGGGAGAATGAAAAACTGTTTTTT. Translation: CASSLGDRENEKLFF.

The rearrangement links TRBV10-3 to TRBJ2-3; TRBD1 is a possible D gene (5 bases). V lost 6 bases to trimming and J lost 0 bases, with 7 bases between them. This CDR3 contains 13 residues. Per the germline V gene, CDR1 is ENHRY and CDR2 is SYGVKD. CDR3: CAIRGLSTDTQYF. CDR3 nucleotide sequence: TGTGCCATCAGGGGGCTGAGCACAGATACGCAGTATTTT.

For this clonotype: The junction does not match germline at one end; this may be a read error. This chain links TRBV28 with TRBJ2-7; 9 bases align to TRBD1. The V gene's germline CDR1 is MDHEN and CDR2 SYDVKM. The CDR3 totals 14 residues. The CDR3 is CVSRRQGDSYEQYF. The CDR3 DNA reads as TGTGTCAGCAGACGACAGGGGGATTCCTACGAGCAGTACTTC.

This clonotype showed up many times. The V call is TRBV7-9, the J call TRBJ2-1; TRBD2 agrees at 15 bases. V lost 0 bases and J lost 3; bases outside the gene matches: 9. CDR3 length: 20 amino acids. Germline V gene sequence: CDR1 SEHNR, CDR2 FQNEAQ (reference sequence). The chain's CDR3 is CASSLATGTSGRTSYNEQFF. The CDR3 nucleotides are TGTGCCAGCAGCTTAGCGACGGGGACTAGCGGGAGGACGAGCTACAATGAGCAGTTCTTC.

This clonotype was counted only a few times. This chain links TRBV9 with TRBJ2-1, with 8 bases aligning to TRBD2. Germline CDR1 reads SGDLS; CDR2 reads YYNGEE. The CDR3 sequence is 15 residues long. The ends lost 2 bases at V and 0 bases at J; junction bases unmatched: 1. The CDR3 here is CASSVSGSSYNEQFF. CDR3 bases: TGTGCCAGCAGCGTCAGCGGGAGCTCCTACAATGAGCAGTTCTTC. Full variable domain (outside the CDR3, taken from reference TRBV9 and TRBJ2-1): DSGVTQTPKHLITATGQRVTLRCSPRSGDLSVYWYQQSLDQGLQFLIQYYNGEERAKGNILERFSAQQFPDLHSELNLSSLELGDSALYFCASSVSGSSYNEQFFGPGTRLTVL.

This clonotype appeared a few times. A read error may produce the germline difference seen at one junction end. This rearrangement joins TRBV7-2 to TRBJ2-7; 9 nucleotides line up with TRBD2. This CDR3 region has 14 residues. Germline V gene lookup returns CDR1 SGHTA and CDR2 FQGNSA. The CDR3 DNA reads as TGTGCCAGCAGCCTAGCGGGGCTCACCTACGAGCAGTACTTC. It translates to CASSLAGLTYEQYF.

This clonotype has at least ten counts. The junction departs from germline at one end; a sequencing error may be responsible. The CDR3 loop reads CASSQASGLLIF. The CDR3 nucleotides are TGTGCCAGCAGCCAAGCTTCAGGCCTCCTGATCTTC. The chain uses TRBV3-1 and TRBJ2-1; D is unclear. The CDR3 has 12 residues. CDR1 is LGHDT and CDR2 is YNNKEL in the germline V gene (reference sequence).